This T cell receptor (beta chain) was observed in a study of CD8+ T cells in alopecia areata (dated by TCRdb to the late 2010s). Context from the whole study: The treated patients, all with moderate-to-severe alopecia areata, were enrolled in an open-label pilot trial of oral tofacitinib given at 5 to 10 mg twice daily. In humans, TCRbeta sequencing was performed on scalp tissue and on sorted CD4+ and CD8+ peripheral blood T cells from healthy controls and from patients with patchy or totalis/universalis alopecia areata. Patients stayed on tofacitinib for 6 to 18 months and then had 6 months of follow-up off drug so that delayed response and recurrence could be assessed. RNA was extracted with the PAXgene miRNA kit for fixed scalp, the miRNeasy kit for PBMCs, and the RNeasy kit for mouse skin. Amplification of TCRbeta CDR3 regions was done by immunoSEQ multiplex PCR using 35 Vbeta forward primers and 13 Jbeta reverse primers. For the treated patients, the SALT score, which quantifies what percentage of scalp surface area is affected, served as the measure of disease severity. Clonality in the scalp was compared among normal scalp (n=4), patchy alopecia areata scalp (n=8), and alopecia totalis/universalis scalp (n=8). Patients on tofacitinib were biopsied at baseline and after 4 and 24 weeks of treatment, and several of the patients also had a later scalp biopsy. In both human patients and the C3H/HeJ mouse model, the study applied high-throughput TCRbeta sequencing to look at T cell clonal expansion in alopecia areata.

Comment on this clone: No antigen is known for it. No per-base quality is available; no much larger clone lies one base away.

What this sample's treatment or condition label stands for: oral pan-JAK inhibitor, 5-10 mg twice daily. Peripheral blood and lesional scalp punch biopsies were obtained from patients with alopecia areata. PBMCs were isolated by density centrifugation and stained for CD3, CD4 and CD8, and CD4+ and CD8+ T cells were sorted on a FACSAria. Beyond this particular receptor, the publication reports: Many expanded lesional clones were found to persist in scalp and blood during tofacitinib treatment, and relapse after treatment cessation may be partly explained by this persistence. Compared with normal scalp, lesional scalp, particularly in alopecia totalis/universalis, had higher clonality and more expanded CD8+ clones, which suggests antigenic drive. With tofacitinib, both scalp clonality and the number of expanded CD8+ clones among the top 100 scalp clones went down significantly. Compared with mice, TCR sequences shared between patients were less clear, possibly partly because of HLA diversity across the patient population. Unlike mouse skin, where gammadelta T cells dominate, normal human skin contains resident alphabeta T cells that get sequenced too, which complicates analysis of the scalp TCR repertoire. Because the treated cohort was small and had only one nonresponder, larger studies are needed to examine links between baseline CD8+ expansion and response.

Library preparation used the immunoSEQ multiplex PCR assay. RNA was extracted from all samples and reverse transcribed into cDNA, which served as template for TCR sequencing. SuperScript III was used to make first-strand cDNA, primed with a 2:1 mix of oligo-dT and random hexamers. A synthetic immune receptor repertoire was used to gauge amplification bias, and whatever bias remained was removed computationally. The authors processed their data as follows. Raw reads were preprocessed to remove errors, and CDR3 was defined by IMGT conventions from the conserved cysteine to phenylalanine. Clonality was computed as 1 minus the Shannon entropy, with the entropy normalized by log2 of the number of productive unique TCRs. CD4 or CD8 identity of scalp clones was inferred by cross-referencing scalp TCRbeta sequences with sorted blood CD4 and CD8 repertoires. TCRdb's version of the immuneACCESS table is confined to in-frame rearrangements and falls short of the full clone set. An unresolved V gene accounts for under half of the shortfall where checked; the remainder is of unknown origin. V, J and clone size derive from that table, while D and trimming were established from the DNA sequence. This sample has about 200,000 clones in its table, and about two fifths of those were observed once. The ten largest clones take up around 0.48% of the sample.

The TCR comes from a human donor with alopecia areata. This sample comprised CD4+ T cells sorted from blood, obtained at approximately week 34, from a patient treated with tofacitinib.

The sequenced DNA: TGTGCCAGCAGCCCCAGGAGCGGGGGGGCGGCAGATACGCAGTATTTT. It codes for CASSPRSGGAADTQYF. In this chain, TRBV5-4 is recombined with TRBJ2-3, with TRBD2 identical over 10 junction bases. The CDR3 holds 16 amino acids from the cysteine to the phenylalanine. Just the 48-base CDR3 DNA is kept, in frame starting at base 1. The junction shows trimming of 4 bases on V and 4 bases on J, and the gene matches do not reach 9 bases of it. The germline V gene encodes CDR1 SGHNT and CDR2 YYREEE (reference sequence).